A selection of T cell receptor beta chains follows, all from one sample in a study of shared clonotypes between healthy human individuals. The assay was immunoSEQ multiplex PCR, and TCRdb's table has in-frame clones only and misses some. The sample contains about 610,000 clones, about 96% of which appear only once. Material: naive CD8+ T cells sorted from blood. These receptors came from a woman aged 25 to 39 in good health. CDR3s include the opening cysteine and the closing phenylalanine or tryptophan. The D gene is left open where the match is weak. Only part of the rows carry a size: once, few, many, or a class if the clone is expanded.

abundance: NA; d_gene: TRBD2; v_gene: TRBV19; j_gene: TRBJ2-7; CDR3aa: CASSIRGGLAGLLPYEQYF; CDR3nt: TGTGCCAGTAGTATAAGGGGAGGACTAGCGGGATTACTTCCCTACGAGCAGTACTTC
abundance: NA; d_gene: TRBD1; v_gene: TRBV28; j_gene: TRBJ1-2; CDR3aa: CASSSIRGQGVGYGYTF; CDR3nt: TGTGCCAGCAGTTCCATTAGAGGACAGGGGGTAGGGTATGGCTACACCTTC
abundance: few; d_gene: NA; v_gene: TRBV5-1; j_gene: TRBJ2-5; CDR3aa: CASSLDQETQYF; CDR3nt: TGCGCCAGCAGCTTGGACCAAGAGACCCAGTACTTC
abundance: NA; d_gene: NA; v_gene: TRBV6-1; j_gene: TRBJ2-7; CDR3aa: CATRVSYEQYF; CDR3nt: TGTGCCACCAGGGTTTCCTACGAGCAGTACTTC
abundance: NA; d_gene: NA; v_gene: TRBV7-9; j_gene: TRBJ2-5; CDR3aa: CASSFPEVQETQYF; CDR3nt: TGTGCCAGCAGCTTCCCGGAAGTGCAAGAGACCCAGTACTTC
abundance: NA; d_gene: TRBD2; v_gene: TRBV27; j_gene: TRBJ2-7; CDR3aa: CASSVGTSGYEQYF; CDR3nt: TGTGCCAGCAGTGTCGGGACTAGCGGATACGAGCAGTACTTC
abundance: NA; d_gene: TRBD2; v_gene: TRBV28; j_gene: TRBJ2-7; CDR3aa: CASSPLAGVSEQYF; CDR3nt: TGTGCCAGCAGTCCACTAGCGGGAGTGAGCGAGCAGTACTTC
abundance: NA; d_gene: TRBD1; v_gene: TRBV5-8; j_gene: TRBJ2-7; CDR3aa: CASSPGTANEQYF; CDR3nt: TGTGCCAGCAGCCCTGGGACAGCCAACGAGCAGTACTTC
abundance: NA; d_gene: NA; v_gene: TRBV19; j_gene: TRBJ2-5; CDR3aa: CASSIDGEETQYF; CDR3nt: TGTGCCAGTAGTATAGACGGTGAAGAGACCCAGTACTTC
abundance: NA; d_gene: NA; v_gene: TRBV19; j_gene: TRBJ1-1; CDR3aa: CASSRGGLEGTEAFF; CDR3nt: TGTGCCAGTAGTCGGGGGGGTCTGGAGGGAACTGAAGCTTTCTTT
abundance: once; d_gene: TRBD2; v_gene: TRBV27; j_gene: TRBJ2-5; CDR3aa: CASSPRSGGEETQYF; CDR3nt: TGTGCCAGCAGTCCAAGAAGCGGGGGGGAAGAGACCCAGTACTTC
abundance: once; d_gene: TRBD2; v_gene: TRBV15; j_gene: TRBJ2-1; CDR3aa: CATSRVGGSSYNEQFF; CDR3nt: TGTGCCACCAGCAGAGTGGGGGGGAGTTCCTACAATGAGCAGTTCTTC
abundance: NA; d_gene: NA; v_gene: TRBV27; j_gene: TRBJ1-5; CDR3aa: CASTRGLGMQPQHF; CDR3nt: TGTGCCAGCACCAGAGGACTGGGAATGCAGCCCCAGCATTTT
abundance: NA; d_gene: NA; v_gene: TRBV6-5; j_gene: TRBJ2-1; CDR3aa: CASNKGPVGNEQFF; CDR3nt: TGTGCCAGCAATAAGGGCCCCGTAGGCAATGAGCAGTTCTTC
abundance: once; d_gene: TRBD2; v_gene: TRBV2; j_gene: TRBJ2-7; CDR3aa: CASSHNSGRPPYEQYF; CDR3nt: TGTGCCAGCAGTCACAATAGCGGGAGACCCCCCTACGAGCAGTACTTC
abundance: NA; d_gene: NA; v_gene: TRBV19; j_gene: TRBJ2-2; CDR3aa: CASSIGAGVVGELFF; CDR3nt: TGTGCCAGTAGTATAGGGGCAGGAGTTGTCGGGGAGCTGTTTTTT
abundance: NA; d_gene: NA; v_gene: TRBV19; j_gene: TRBJ2-3; CDR3aa: CASSIGAGGADTQYF; CDR3nt: TGTGCCAGTAGTATAGGGGCAGGGGGGGCAGATACGCAGTATTTT
abundance: NA; d_gene: NA; v_gene: TRBV14; j_gene: TRBJ1-1; CDR3aa: CASSRSGHTTLPGEMNTEAFF; CDR3nt: TGTGCCAGCAGCCGATCGGGACACACAACCCTACCGGGGGAGATGAACACTGAAGCTTTCTTT
abundance: NA; d_gene: TRBD2; v_gene: TRBV7-9; j_gene: TRBJ2-5; CDR3aa: CASRWTSGSQETQYF; CDR3nt: TGTGCCAGCAGGTGGACTAGCGGGTCCCAAGAGACCCAGTACTTC
abundance: NA; d_gene: NA; v_gene: TRBV29-1; j_gene: TRBJ1-1; CDR3aa: CSVAPGTTEAFF; CDR3nt: TGCAGCGTTGCCCCAGGGACCACTGAAGCTTTCTTT
abundance: NA; d_gene: NA; v_gene: TRBV25-1; j_gene: TRBJ2-5; CDR3aa: CASSEDRMEETQYF; CDR3nt: TGTGCCAGCAGTGAAGATAGGATGGAAGAGACCCAGTACTTC
abundance: NA; d_gene: NA; v_gene: TRBV2; j_gene: TRBJ1-1; CDR3aa: CATLGSLPVMNTEAFF; CDR3nt: TGTGCCACCCTCGGGTCACTTCCGGTGATGAACACTGAAGCTTTCTTT
abundance: NA; d_gene: NA; v_gene: TRBV2; j_gene: TRBJ1-2; CDR3aa: CASKAEYGYTF; CDR3nt: TGTGCCAGCAAGGCAGAATATGGCTACACCTTC
abundance: once; d_gene: NA; v_gene: TRBV28; j_gene: TRBJ1-2; CDR3aa: CASSPGGYGYTF; CDR3nt: TGTGCCAGCAGTCCCGGAGGCTATGGCTACACCTTC
abundance: NA; d_gene: NA; v_gene: TRBV7-9; j_gene: TRBJ2-7; CDR3aa: CASSLDGSGYEQYF; CDR3nt: TGTGCCAGCAGCTTAGACGGGAGCGGCTACGAGCAGTACTTC
abundance: NA; d_gene: NA; v_gene: TRBV6-5; j_gene: TRBJ1-1; CDR3aa: CASSANNEAFF; CDR3nt: TGTGCCAGCAGCGCCAATAATGAAGCTTTCTTT
abundance: NA; d_gene: NA; v_gene: TRBV5-5; j_gene: TRBJ1-3; CDR3aa: CASSWTVSGNTIYF; CDR3nt: TGTGCCAGCAGCTGGACAGTTTCTGGAAACACCATATATTTT
abundance: NA; d_gene: TRBD2; v_gene: TRBV19; j_gene: TRBJ2-3; CDR3aa: CASSILAGDADTQYF; CDR3nt: TGTGCCAGTAGTATACTAGCGGGAGACGCAGATACGCAGTATTTT
abundance: NA; d_gene: NA; v_gene: TRBV6-5; j_gene: TRBJ1-2; CDR3aa: CASSYGPTGPFGYTF; CDR3nt: TGTGCCAGCAGTTACGGACCAACAGGGCCCTTCGGCTACACCTTC
abundance: NA; d_gene: TRBD1; v_gene: TRBV27; j_gene: TRBJ2-7; CDR3aa: CASSELGQGYEQYF; CDR3nt: TGTGCCAGCAGTGAACTCGGACAGGGCTACGAGCAGTACTTC
abundance: NA; d_gene: NA; v_gene: TRBV5-1; j_gene: TRBJ1-2; CDR3aa: CASSLGHGEQLYGYTF; CDR3nt: TGCGCCAGCAGCTTGGGGCACGGAGAACAACTCTATGGCTACACCTTC
abundance: NA; d_gene: TRBD2; v_gene: TRBV10-3; j_gene: TRBJ2-1; CDR3aa: CAISELAGAYNEQFF; CDR3nt: TGTGCCATCAGTGAACTAGCGGGAGCATACAATGAGCAGTTCTTC
abundance: NA; d_gene: NA; v_gene: TRBV13; j_gene: TRBJ2-1; CDR3aa: CASSLGVVGPPHEQFF; CDR3nt: TGTGCCAGCAGCTTAGGGGTGGTCGGCCCACCGCATGAGCAGTTCTTC
abundance: NA; d_gene: NA; v_gene: TRBV19; j_gene: TRBJ1-5; CDR3aa: CASTLGGGNQPQHF; CDR3nt: TGTGCCAGTACCCTTGGTGGAGGCAATCAGCCCCAGCATTTT
abundance: NA; d_gene: NA; v_gene: TRBV29-1; j_gene: TRBJ2-5; CDR3aa: CSGRRQETQYF; CDR3nt: TGCAGTGGCCGGCGACAAGAGACCCAGTACTTC
abundance: NA; d_gene: NA; v_gene: TRBV20-1; j_gene: TRBJ1-2; CDR3aa: CSAWDYYGYTF; CDR3nt: TGCAGTGCTTGGGACTACTATGGCTACACCTTC
abundance: NA; d_gene: NA; v_gene: TRBV28; j_gene: TRBJ1-6; CDR3aa: CASRKEFSYNSPLHF; CDR3nt: TGTGCCAGCAGGAAAGAGTTCTCCTATAATTCACCCCTCCACTTT
abundance: NA; d_gene: TRBD2; v_gene: TRBV7-9; j_gene: TRBJ2-7; CDR3aa: CASSLKRETSYEQYF; CDR3nt: TGTGCCAGCAGCTTAAAGCGGGAGACCTCCTACGAGCAGTACTTC
abundance: NA; d_gene: NA; v_gene: TRBV6-1; j_gene: TRBJ2-5; CDR3aa: CASSWGPGGQETQYF; CDR3nt: TGTGCCAGCAGTTGGGGGCCCGGCGGGCAAGAGACCCAGTACTTC
abundance: NA; d_gene: NA; v_gene: TRBV27; j_gene: TRBJ1-4; CDR3aa: CASSLEYREKLFF; CDR3nt: TGTGCCAGCAGTTTAGAGTACCGTGAAAAACTGTTTTTT
abundance: NA; d_gene: TRBD2; v_gene: TRBV11-2; j_gene: TRBJ2-7; CDR3aa: CASSFPTSGRKPPYEQYF; CDR3nt: TGTGCCAGCAGCTTCCCGACTAGCGGGAGAAAGCCCCCCTACGAGCAGTACTTC
abundance: NA; d_gene: TRBD1; v_gene: TRBV30; j_gene: TRBJ2-1; CDR3aa: CAWSPLGQAYNEQFF; CDR3nt: TGTGCCTGGAGTCCCCTTGGACAGGCCTACAATGAGCAGTTCTTC
abundance: once; d_gene: NA; v_gene: TRBV9; j_gene: TRBJ2-7; CDR3aa: CASSFSTGAYEQYF; CDR3nt: TGTGCCAGCAGCTTCTCGACAGGTGCCTACGAGCAGTACTTC
abundance: NA; d_gene: NA; v_gene: TRBV9; j_gene: TRBJ2-1; CDR3aa: CASSDHRGMKFF; CDR3nt: TGTGCCAGCAGCGACCACAGAGGGATGAAGTTCTTC
abundance: NA; d_gene: TRBD1; v_gene: TRBV30; j_gene: TRBJ2-6; CDR3aa: CAWTGTGATGANVLTF; CDR3nt: TGTGCCTGGACCGGGACAGGGGCAACTGGGGCCAACGTCCTGACTTTC